These T cell receptor beta chains were read from a single sample in a study of blood T cell repertoires in COVID-19. Assay used: immunoSEQ multiplex PCR; TCRdb lists only in-frame clones, some missing. The sample carries roughly 180,000 clones, less than 90% recorded once. The sequencing input was peripheral blood. The origin of the receptors is a man aged 70 or older with active or convalescent COVID-19. The CDR3 runs from the conserved cysteine through the conserved F or W. The D gene is left open where the match is weak. The size of a clone is reported for some rows only, either as once, few or many, or as a class for expanded clones.

j_call	v_call	clone_size	d_call	cdr3_nt	cdr3_aa
TRBJ2-3	TRBV7-9	.	.	TGTGCCAGCAGCTTAGATGCGACAGATACGCAGTATTTT	CASSLDATDTQYF
TRBJ2-1	TRBV6-2/TRBV6-3	.	.	TGTGCCAGCAGTAACCGGGAGCTTAGCTCCTACAATGAGCAGTTCTTC	CASSNRELSSYNEQFF
TRBJ1-2	TRBV28	.	.	TGTGCCAGCAGTTTACGGACAGTCTACTATGGCTACACCTTC	CASSLRTVYYGYTF
TRBJ1-2	TRBV12-3/TRBV12-4	.	.	TGTGCCAGCAGGGAGGACAGCGACTATGGCTACACCTTC	CASREDSDYGYTF
TRBJ1-1	TRBV5-8	.	TRBD1	TGTGCCAGCAGCCTGACAGGGGGAGTGAACACTGAAGCTTTCTTT	CASSLTGGVNTEAFF
TRBJ2-3	TRBV5-1	.	.	TGCGCCAGCAGCCCCGTTCCCCGCGAGTCTCAAAGCCGAACAGATACGCAGTATTTT	CASSPVPRESQSRTDTQYF
TRBJ2-7	TRBV6-5	.	.	.	CASSSSTSGSGEQYF
TRBJ2-2	TRBV7-2	once	.	TGTGCCAGCAGCTTAGGTCGCGCGGGAACGAACACCGGGGAGCTGTTTTTT	CASSLGRAGTNTGELFF
TRBJ2-4	TRBV19	.	.	TGTGCCAGTAGACCGCTCGGGGTAGCCAAAAACATTCAGTACTTC	CASRPLGVAKNIQYF
TRBJ2-5	TRBV5-4	.	.	TGTGCCAGCAGCTTGCAGGTCCAAGAGACCCAGTACTTC	CASSLQVQETQYF
TRBJ2-4	TRBV5-1	.	.	TGCGCCAGCAGCTTAAAGCCCGGGTCGGCCGCCAAAAACATTCAGTACTTC	CASSLKPGSAAKNIQYF
TRBJ1-6	TRBV5-6	.	TRBD1	TGTGCCAGCAGCCTACAGGGGTTGCATTCACCCCTCCACTTT	CASSLQGLHSPLHF
TRBJ1-2	TRBV20-1	once	.	TGCAGTGCTAGTCAGGGTAAAGTGGAGGGCTACACCTTC	CSASQGKVEGYTF
TRBJ2-1	TRBV19	.	TRBD2	TGTGCCAGTAGTAAAACTAGCGGCAGCTCCTACAATGAGCAGTTCTTC	CASSKTSGSSYNEQFF
TRBJ1-1	TRBV7-9	.	.	TGTGCCAGCAGCTTAAAGGGGCGGACTGAAGCTTTCTTT	CASSLKGRTEAFF
TRBJ1-1	TRBV3-1/TRBV3-2	.	TRBD1	TGTGCCAGCAGCCAAGTGGGGGGACAGAATGAAGCTTTCTTT	CASSQVGGQNEAFF
TRBJ1-1	TRBV6-5	.	.	TGTGCCAGCAGGGCCGATGAAGCTTTCTTT	CASRADEAFF
TRBJ2-1	TRBV7-9	.	TRBD1	TGTGCCAGCAGCCTAGGGACAGACAGCTCCTACAATGAGCAGTTCTTC	CASSLGTDSSYNEQFF
TRBJ2-2	TRBV3-1/TRBV3-2	.	TRBD1	TGTGCCAGCGCCAGGGGGCACTTGGAGCTGTTTTTT	CASARGHLELFF
TRBJ2-2	TRBV5-8	once	.	TGTGCCAGCAGCTTGGTCCAGGGCCTCCCGTTCCCCACCGGGGAGCTGTTTTTT	CASSLVQGLPFPTGELFF
TRBJ2-3	TRBV5-1	.	TRBD1	TGCGCCAGCAGCTCCGACAGGGTAGGAGATACGCAGTATTTT	CASSSDRVGDTQYF
TRBJ2-1	TRBV6-2/TRBV6-3	.	TRBD1	TGTGCCAGCAGTTATGATTACCCGGGACAGGGCCATGAGCAGTTCTTC	CASSYDYPGQGHEQFF
TRBJ2-2	TRBV27	.	.	TGTGCCAGCAGGGACAGAAACACCGGGGAGCTGTTTTTT	CASRDRNTGELFF
TRBJ1-5	TRBV27	once	.	TGTGCCAGCAGTTTCCAGGGGATAGGGCCCCAGCATTTT	CASSFQGIGPQHF
TRBJ2-3	TRBV3-1/TRBV3-2	few	TRBD1	TGTGCCAGCAGCCAAGTCGGTGGACAGGGGGCCTCAGATACGCAGTATTTT	CASSQVGGQGASDTQYF
TRBJ1-6	TRBV20-1	.	.	TGCAGTGCTAGTAGCGGGACAACAAATTCACCCCTCCACTTT	CSASSGTTNSPLHF
TRBJ2-7	TRBV6-5	.	TRBD1	TGTGCCAGCAGTTACCACCGGACAGGGTTGGTGGCGGAGCAGTACTTC	CASSYHRTGLVAEQYF
TRBJ2-5	TRBV4-3	few	TRBD1	TGCGCCAGCAGCCAAGATGGGACAGGGGTCACTGAGACCCAGTACTTC	CASSQDGTGVTETQYF
TRBJ2-5	TRBV7-8	.	.	TGTGCCAGCAGCCCGCACCCCCTAGATGCCAGAGAGACCCAGTACTTC	CASSPHPLDARETQYF
TRBJ2-4	TRBV27	.	.	TGTGCCAGCTCAACGGTAGCCTTGAAAAACATTCAGTACTTC	CASSTVALKNIQYF
TRBJ1-4	TRBV19	.	TRBD1	TGTGCCAGTAGTGTCCGGGACAGTTTATATAATGAAAAACTGTTTTTT	CASSVRDSLYNEKLFF
TRBJ2-3	TRBV29-1	.	.	TGCAGCGTTGGTACATCCACAGATACGCAGTATTTT	CSVGTSTDTQYF
TRBJ2-5	TRBV15	.	.	TGTGCCACCAGCGGCCAACTACAAGAGACCCAGTACTTC	CATSGQLQETQYF
TRBJ1-5	TRBV2	.	.	TGTGCCAGCCGGGACACCCGCAATCAGCCCCAGCATTTT	CASRDTRNQPQHF
TRBJ2-7	TRBV6-5	.	TRBD1	TGTGCCAGCAGTTACCAAAGACAGGGGGTCCACGAGCAGTACTTC	CASSYQRQGVHEQYF